This T cell receptor (beta chain) was captured in a study of blood T cell repertoires in COVID-19. This clone was found a few times. Assay: immunoSEQ multiplex PCR; the TCRdb copy retains only in-frame clones and omits some. This sample carries 95,000 to 110,000 clones, about 88% of them seen once, and the ten largest clones take roughly 4.6%. V gave up 2 bases and J gave up 3 bases, with 8 bases separating them. The germline gives CDR1 MGHDK, CDR2 SYGVNS. The CDR3 totals 14 residues. Sequenced input: peripheral blood. The sequence was obtained from a human donor in a cohort sampled during active COVID-19. The chain employs TRBV25-1 and TRBJ1-5; D perhaps matches TRBD1 (6 bases). CDR3 coding DNA: TGTGCCAGCAGTGAACTGGGGGCCAATCAGCCCCAGCATTTT. Amino acids: CASSELGANQPQHF.